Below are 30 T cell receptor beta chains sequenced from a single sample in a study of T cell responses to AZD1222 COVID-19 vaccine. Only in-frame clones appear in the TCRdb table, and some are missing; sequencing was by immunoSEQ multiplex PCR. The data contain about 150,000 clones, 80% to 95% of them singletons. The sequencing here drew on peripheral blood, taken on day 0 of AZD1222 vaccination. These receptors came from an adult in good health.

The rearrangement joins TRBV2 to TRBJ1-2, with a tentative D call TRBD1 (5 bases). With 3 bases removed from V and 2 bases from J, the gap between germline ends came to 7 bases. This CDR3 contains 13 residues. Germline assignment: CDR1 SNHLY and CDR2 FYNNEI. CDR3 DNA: TGTGCCAGCAGTGACCAGGGCAACTATGGCTACACCTTC. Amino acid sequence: CASSDQGNYGYTF.

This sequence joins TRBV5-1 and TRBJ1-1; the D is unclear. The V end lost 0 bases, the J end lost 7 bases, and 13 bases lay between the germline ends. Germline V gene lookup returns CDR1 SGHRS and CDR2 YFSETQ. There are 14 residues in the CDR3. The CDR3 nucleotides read TGCGCCAGCAGCTTGGCGGGCGGTAACGGTGAAGCTTTCTTT. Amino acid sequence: CASSLAGGNGEAFF.

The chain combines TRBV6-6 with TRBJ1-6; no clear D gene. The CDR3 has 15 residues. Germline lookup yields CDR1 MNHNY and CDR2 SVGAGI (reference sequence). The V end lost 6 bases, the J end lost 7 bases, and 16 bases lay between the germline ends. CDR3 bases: TGTGCCAGCAGCCCACCCGGGGTGCAAAATTCACCCCTCCACTTT. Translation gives CASSPPGVQNSPLHF.

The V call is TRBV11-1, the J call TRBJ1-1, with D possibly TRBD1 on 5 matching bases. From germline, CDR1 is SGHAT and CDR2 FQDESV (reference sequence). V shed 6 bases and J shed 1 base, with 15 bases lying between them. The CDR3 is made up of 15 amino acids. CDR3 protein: CASSRGGTENTEAFF. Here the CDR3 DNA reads TGTGCCAGCAGTCGTGGGGGTACGGAGAACACTGAAGCTTTCTTT.

CDR3 loop: CASSFRDRGLRGYTF. DNA of the CDR3: TGTGCCAGCAGTTTCCGGGACAGGGGGCTTCGTGGCTACACCTTC. The V call is TRBV27, the J call TRBJ1-2, with 12 bases aligning to TRBD1. The CDR3 length is 15 residues. The trim removed 3 bases at V and 7 bases at J, leaving 6 bases unmatched. The germline CDR1 and CDR2 sequences are MNHEY and SMNVEV (reference sequence).

CDR3 in amino acids: CASSVYGGGYTF. The CDR3 DNA follows: TGTGCCAGCAGCGTATACGGTGGTGGCTACACCTTC. The chain employs TRBV9 and TRBJ1-2; D unclear. Per the germline V gene, CDR1 is SGDLS and CDR2 is YYNGEE. V was shortened by 1 base and J by 7 bases, with 8 bases between the two germline ends. There are 12 residues in the CDR3.

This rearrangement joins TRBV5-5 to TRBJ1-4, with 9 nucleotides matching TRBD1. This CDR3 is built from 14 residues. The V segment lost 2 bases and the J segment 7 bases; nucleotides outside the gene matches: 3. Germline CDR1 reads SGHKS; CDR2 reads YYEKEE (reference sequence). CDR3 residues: CASSLPGQGEKLFF. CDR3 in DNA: TGTGCCAGCAGCTTACCGGGACAGGGTGAAAAACTGTTTTTT.

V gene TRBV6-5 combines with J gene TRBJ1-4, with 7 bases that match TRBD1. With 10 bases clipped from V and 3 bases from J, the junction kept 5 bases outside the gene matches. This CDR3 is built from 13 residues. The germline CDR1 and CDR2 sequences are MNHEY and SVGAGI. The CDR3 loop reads CATRTGPNEKLFF. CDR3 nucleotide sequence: TGTGCCACCCGGACAGGACCTAATGAAAAACTGTTTTTT.

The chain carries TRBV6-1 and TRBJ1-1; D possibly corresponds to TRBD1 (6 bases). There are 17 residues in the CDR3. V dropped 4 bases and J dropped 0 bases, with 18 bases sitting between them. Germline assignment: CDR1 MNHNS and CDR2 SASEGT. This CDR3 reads CASSGGGPLTMNTEAFF. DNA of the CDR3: TGTGCCAGCAGTGGAGGGGGGCCGCTCACCATGAACACTGAAGCTTTCTTT.

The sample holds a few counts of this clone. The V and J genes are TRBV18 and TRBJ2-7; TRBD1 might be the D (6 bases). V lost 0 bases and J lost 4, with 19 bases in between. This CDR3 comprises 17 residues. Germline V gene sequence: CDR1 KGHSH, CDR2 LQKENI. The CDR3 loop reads CASSPPIYSDRSYEQYF. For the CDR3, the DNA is TGTGCCAGCTCACCACCCATCTACTCGGACAGATCATACGAGCAGTACTTC.

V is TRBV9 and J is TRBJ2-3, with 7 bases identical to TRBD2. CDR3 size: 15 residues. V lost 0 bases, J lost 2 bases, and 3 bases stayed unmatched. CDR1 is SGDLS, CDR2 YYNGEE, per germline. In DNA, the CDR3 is TGTGCCAGCAGCGTAGTCGGGGGGTCCACAGATACGCAGTATTTT. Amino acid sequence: CASSVVGGSTDTQYF.

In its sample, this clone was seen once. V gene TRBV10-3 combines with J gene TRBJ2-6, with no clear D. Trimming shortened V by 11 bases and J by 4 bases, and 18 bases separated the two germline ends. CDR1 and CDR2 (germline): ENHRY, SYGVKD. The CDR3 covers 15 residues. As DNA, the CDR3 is TGTGCCGCAAATACAGACGCGTCGGGGGCCAACGTCCTGACTTTC. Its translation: CAANTDASGANVLTF.

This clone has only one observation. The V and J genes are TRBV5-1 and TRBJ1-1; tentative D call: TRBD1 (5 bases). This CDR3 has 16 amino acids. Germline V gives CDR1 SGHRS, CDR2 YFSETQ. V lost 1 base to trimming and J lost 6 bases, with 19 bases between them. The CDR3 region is CASSLRRGSLVSEAFF. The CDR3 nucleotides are TGCGCCAGCAGCTTGCGGAGGGGCTCATTGGTATCTGAAGCTTTCTTT. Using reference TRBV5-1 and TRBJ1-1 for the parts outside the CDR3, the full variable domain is KAGVTQTPRYLIKTRGQQVTLSCSPISGHRSVSWYQQTPGQGLQFLFEYFSETQRNKGNFPGRFSGRQFSNSRSEMNVSTLELGDSALYLCASSLRRGSLVSEAFFGQGTRLTVV.

The CDR3 loop reads CASSPTGQGNTEAFF. CDR3 in DNA: TGCGCCAGCAGCCCTACGGGACAGGGTAACACTGAAGCTTTCTTT. The chain recombines TRBV5-1 with TRBJ1-1, with TRBD1 matching over 9 bases. V dropped 4 bases and J dropped 2; count of bases not matched to a gene: 6. The CDR3 contains 15 residues. Germline CDR1 and CDR2: SGHRS and YFSETQ.

The CDR3, as DNA: TGTGCCAGCAGTCCGACCACGGGACTTGAGCAGTTCTTC. It specifies CASSPTTGLEQFF. The V and J genes are TRBV27 and TRBJ2-1, with D possibly being TRBD2 (6 bases). The length of the CDR3 is 13 residues. Trimming stripped 5 bases from V and 9 bases from J, with 14 bases between. Germline CDR1 is MNHEY and CDR2 is SMNVEV (reference sequence).

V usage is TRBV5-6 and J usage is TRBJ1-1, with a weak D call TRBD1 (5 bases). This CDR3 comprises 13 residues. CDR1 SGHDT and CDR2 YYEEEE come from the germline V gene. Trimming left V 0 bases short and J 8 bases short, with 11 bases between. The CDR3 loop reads CASSLVPGTEAFF. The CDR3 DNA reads TGTGCCAGCAGCTTGGTTCCGGGGACCGAAGCTTTCTTT.

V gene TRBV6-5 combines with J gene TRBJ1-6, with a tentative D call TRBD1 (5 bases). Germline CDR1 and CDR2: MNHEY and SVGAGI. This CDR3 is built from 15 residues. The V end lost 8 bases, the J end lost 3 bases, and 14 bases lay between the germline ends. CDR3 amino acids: CASPSWGGYNSPLHF. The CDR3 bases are TGTGCCAGCCCCTCGTGGGGGGGCTATAATTCACCCCTCCACTTT.

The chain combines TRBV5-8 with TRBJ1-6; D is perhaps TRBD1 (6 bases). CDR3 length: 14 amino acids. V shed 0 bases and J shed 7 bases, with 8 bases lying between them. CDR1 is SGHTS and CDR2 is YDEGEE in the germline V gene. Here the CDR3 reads CASSLDRANSPLHF. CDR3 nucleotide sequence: TGTGCCAGCAGCTTGGACAGGGCCAATTCACCCCTCCACTTT.

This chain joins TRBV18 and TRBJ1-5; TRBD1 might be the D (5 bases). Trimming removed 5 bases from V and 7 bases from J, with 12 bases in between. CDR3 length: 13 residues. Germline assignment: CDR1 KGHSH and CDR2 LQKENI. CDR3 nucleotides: TGTGCCAGCTCAGGAGGGGCGGGCCAGCCCCAGCATTTT. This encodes CASSGGAGQPQHF.

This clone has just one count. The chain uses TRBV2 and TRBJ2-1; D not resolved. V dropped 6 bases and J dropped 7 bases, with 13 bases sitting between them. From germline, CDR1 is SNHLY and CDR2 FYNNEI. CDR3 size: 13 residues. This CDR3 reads CASRSPGLNEQFF. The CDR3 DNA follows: TGTGCCAGCAGATCCCCCGGGCTTAATGAGCAGTTCTTC.

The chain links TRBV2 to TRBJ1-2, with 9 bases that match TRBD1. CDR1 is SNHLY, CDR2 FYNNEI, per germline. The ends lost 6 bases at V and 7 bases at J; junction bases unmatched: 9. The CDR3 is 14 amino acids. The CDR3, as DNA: TGTGCCAGCAGACCCTTACAGGGGGCGCTTGGCTACACCTTC. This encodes CASRPLQGALGYTF.

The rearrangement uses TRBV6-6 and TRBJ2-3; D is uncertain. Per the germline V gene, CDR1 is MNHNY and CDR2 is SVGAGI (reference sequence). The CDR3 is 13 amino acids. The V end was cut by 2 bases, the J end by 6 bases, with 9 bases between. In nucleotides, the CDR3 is TGTGCCAGCAGTTACGGCCCGATCGATACGCAGTATTTT. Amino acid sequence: CASSYGPIDTQYF.

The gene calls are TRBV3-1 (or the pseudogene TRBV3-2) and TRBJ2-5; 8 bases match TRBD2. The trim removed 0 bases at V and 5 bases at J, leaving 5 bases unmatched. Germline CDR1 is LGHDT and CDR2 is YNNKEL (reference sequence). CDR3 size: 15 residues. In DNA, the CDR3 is TGTGCCAGCAGCCAAGAGGCGGGGGGTTGGGAGACCCAGTACTTC. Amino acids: CASSQEAGGWETQYF.

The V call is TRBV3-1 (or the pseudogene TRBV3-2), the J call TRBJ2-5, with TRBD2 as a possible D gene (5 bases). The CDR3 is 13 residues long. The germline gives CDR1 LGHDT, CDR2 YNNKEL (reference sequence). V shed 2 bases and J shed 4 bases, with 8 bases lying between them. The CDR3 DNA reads TGTGCCAGCAGCCAATTCGAGGGAGAGACCCAGTACTTC. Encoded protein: CASSQFEGETQYF.

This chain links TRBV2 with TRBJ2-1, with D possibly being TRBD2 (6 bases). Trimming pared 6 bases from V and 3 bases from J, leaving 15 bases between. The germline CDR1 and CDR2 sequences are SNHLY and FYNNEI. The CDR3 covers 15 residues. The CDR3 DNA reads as TGTGCCAGCAGCTCCGGGACTTCTCACTACAATGAGCAGTTCTTC. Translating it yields CASSSGTSHYNEQFF. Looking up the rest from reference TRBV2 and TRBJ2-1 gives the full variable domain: EPEVTQTPSHQVTQMGQEVILRCVPISNHLYFYWYRQILGQKVEFLVSFYNNEISEKSEIFDDQFSVERPDGSNFTLKIRSTKLEDSAMYFCASSSGTSHYNEQFFGPGTRLTVL.

CDR3: CASSSSAGLPYNEQFF. DNA for the CDR3: TGTGCCAGCAGTAGCTCCGCGGGGCTGCCCTACAATGAGCAGTTCTTC. This chain connects TRBV7-3 to TRBJ2-1; TRBD2 is a possible D gene (6 bases). Germline CDR1 is SGHTA and CDR2 is FQGTGA. This CDR3 spans 16 amino acids. Trimming stripped 6 bases from V and 2 bases from J, with 17 bases between. Based on the CDR3 plus reference TRBV7-3 and TRBJ2-1, the full variable domain is GAGVSQTPSNKVTEKGKYVELRCDPISGHTALYWYRQSLGQGPEFLIYFQGTGAADDSGLPNDRFFAVRPEGSVSTLKIQRTERGDSAVYLCASSSSAGLPYNEQFFGPGTRLTVL.

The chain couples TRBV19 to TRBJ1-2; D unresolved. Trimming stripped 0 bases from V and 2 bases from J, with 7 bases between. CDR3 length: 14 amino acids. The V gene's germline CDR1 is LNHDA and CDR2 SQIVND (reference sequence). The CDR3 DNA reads TGTGCCAGTAGTATAGACAGGACGAACTATGGCTACACCTTC. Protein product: CASSIDRTNYGYTF.

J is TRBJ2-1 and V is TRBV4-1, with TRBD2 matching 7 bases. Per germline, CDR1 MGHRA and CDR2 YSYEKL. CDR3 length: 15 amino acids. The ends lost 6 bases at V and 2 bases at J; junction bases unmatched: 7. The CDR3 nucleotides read TGCGCCAGCAGTCCAGTGGGACTAACCTACAATGAGCAGTTCTTC. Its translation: CASSPVGLTYNEQFF.

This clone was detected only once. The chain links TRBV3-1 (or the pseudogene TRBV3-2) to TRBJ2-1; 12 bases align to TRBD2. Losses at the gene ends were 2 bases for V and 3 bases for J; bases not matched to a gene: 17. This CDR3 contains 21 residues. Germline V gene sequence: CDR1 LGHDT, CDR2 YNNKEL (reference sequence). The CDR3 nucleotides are TGTGCCAGCAGCCAAATCCCCCGGACTAGCGGGAAGTCCCCGTTCTACAATGAGCAGTTCTTC. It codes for CASSQIPRTSGKSPFYNEQFF.

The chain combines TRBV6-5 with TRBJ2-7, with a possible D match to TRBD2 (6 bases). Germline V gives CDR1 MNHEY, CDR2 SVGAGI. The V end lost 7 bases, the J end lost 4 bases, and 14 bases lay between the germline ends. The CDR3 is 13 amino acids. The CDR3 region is CASKRGVLYEQYF. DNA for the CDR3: TGTGCCAGCAAACGCGGGGTCTTGTACGAGCAGTACTTC.